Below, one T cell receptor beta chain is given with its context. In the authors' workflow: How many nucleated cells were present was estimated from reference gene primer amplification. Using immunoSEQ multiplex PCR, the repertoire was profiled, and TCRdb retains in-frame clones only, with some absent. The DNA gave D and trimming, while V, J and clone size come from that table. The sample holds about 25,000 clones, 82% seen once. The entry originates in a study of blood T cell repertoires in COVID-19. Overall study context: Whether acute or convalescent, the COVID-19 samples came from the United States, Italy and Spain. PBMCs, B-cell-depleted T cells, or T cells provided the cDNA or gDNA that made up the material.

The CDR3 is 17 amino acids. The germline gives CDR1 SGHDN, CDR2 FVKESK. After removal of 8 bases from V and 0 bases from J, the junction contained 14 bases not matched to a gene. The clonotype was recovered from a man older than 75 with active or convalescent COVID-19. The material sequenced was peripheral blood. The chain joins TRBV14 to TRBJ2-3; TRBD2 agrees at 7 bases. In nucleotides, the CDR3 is TGTGCCAGCGCCGGCCTGGGGGGGATAACTAGCACAGATACGCAGTATTTT. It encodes CASAGLGGITSTDTQYF.